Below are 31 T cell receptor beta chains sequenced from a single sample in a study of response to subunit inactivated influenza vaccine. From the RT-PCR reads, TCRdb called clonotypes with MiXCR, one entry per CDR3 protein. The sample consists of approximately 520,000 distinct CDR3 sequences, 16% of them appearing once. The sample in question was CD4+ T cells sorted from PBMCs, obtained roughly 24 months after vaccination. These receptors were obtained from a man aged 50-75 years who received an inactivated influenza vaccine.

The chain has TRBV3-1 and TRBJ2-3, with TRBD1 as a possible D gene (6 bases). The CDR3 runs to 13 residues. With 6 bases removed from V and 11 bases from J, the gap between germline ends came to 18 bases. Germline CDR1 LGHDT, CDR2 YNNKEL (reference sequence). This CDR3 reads CASSPSDSRGQYF. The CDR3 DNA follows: TGTGCCAGCAGTCCCTCGGACAGCCGGGGGCAGTATTTT.

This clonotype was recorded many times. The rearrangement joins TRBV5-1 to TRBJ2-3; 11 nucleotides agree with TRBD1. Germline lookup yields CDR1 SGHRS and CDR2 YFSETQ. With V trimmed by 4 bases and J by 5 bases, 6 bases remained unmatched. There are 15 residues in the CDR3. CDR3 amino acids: CASSVGTGGGDTQYF. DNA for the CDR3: TGCGCCAGCAGCGTGGGGACAGGGGGAGGAGATACGCAGTATTTT.

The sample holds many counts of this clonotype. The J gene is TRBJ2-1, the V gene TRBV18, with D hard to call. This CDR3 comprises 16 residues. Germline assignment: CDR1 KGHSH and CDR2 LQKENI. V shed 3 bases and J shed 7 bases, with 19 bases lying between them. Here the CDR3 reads CASSPSPSGLRNEQFF. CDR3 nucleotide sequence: TGTGCCAGCTCACCGTCCCCATCGGGTCTCCGGAATGAGCAGTTCTTC.

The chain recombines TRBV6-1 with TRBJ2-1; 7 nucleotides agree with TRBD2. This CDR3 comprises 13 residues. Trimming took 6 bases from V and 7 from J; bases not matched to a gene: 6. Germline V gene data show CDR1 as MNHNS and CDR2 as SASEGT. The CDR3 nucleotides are TGTGCCAGCAGGAAGCGGGATAAGAATGAGCAGTTCTTC. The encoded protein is CASRKRDKNEQFF.

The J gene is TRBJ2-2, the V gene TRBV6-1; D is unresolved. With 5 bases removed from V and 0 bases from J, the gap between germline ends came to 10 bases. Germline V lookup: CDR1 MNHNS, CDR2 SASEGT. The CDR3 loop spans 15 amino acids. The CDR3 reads CASSPRSANTGELFF. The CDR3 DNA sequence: TGTGCCAGCAGTCCCCGAAGCGCGAACACCGGGGAGCTGTTTTTT.

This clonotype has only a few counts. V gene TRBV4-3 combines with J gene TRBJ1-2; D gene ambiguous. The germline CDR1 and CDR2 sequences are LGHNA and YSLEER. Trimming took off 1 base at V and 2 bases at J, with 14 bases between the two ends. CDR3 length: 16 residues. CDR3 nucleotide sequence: TGCGCCAGCAGCCAAGCGATAGCAGGACTAAACTATGGCTACACCTTC. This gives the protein CASSQAIAGLNYGYTF.

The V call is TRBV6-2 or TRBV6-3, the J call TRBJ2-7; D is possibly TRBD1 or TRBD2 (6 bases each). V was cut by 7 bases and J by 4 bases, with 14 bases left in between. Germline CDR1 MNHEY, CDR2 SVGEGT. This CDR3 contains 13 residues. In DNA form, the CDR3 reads TGTGCCAGCACCACTACAGGGAGGTACGAGCAGTACTTC. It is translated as CASTTTGRYEQYF.

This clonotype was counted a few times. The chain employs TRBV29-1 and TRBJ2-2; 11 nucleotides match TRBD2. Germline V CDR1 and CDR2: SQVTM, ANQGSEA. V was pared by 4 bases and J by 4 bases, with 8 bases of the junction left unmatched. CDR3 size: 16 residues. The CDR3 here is CSVGRRLAGSTGELFF. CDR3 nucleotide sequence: TGCAGCGTTGGCCGCCGACTAGCGGGGAGCACCGGGGAGCTGTTTTTT.

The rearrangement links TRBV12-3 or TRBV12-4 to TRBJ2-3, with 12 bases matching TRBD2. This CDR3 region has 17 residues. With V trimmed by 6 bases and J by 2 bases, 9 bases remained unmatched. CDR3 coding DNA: TGTGCCAGCAGACCAATAGGACTAGCGGGAACCACAGATACGCAGTATTTT. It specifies CASRPIGLAGTTDTQYF.

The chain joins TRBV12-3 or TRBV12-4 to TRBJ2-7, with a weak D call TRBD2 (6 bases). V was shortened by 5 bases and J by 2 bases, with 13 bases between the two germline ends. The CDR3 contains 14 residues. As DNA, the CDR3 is TGTGCCAGCAGTATACTAGCAGGTACCTACGAGCAGTACTTC. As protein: CASSILAGTYEQYF.

As DNA, the CDR3 is TGTGCCAGCAGCGGAAGTGGAGGCCTTGGTGACGAGCAGTACTTC. Residues: CASSGSGGLGDEQYF. The chain employs TRBV9 and TRBJ2-7, with D possibly matching TRBD2 (5 bases). Germline V gives CDR1 SGDLS, CDR2 YYNGEE. The CDR3 loop spans 15 amino acids. V lost 3 bases and J lost 5, with 18 bases in between.

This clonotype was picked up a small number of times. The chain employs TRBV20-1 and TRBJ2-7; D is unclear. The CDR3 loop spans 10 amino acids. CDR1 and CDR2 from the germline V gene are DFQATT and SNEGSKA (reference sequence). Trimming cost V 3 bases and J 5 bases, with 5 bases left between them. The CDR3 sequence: CSARSDEQYF. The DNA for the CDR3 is TGCAGTGCTAGGTCCGACGAGCAGTACTTC.

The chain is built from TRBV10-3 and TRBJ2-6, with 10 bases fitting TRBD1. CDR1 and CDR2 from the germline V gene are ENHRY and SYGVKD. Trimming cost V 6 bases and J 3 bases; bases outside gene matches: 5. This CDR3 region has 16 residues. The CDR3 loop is CAISGTGVLGANVLTF. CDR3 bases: TGTGCCATCAGCGGGACAGGGGTTCTTGGGGCCAACGTCCTGACTTTC.

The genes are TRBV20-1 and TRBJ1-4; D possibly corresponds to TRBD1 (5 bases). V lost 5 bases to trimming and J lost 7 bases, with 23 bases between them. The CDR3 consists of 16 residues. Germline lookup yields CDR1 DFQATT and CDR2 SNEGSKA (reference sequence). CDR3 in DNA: TGCAGTGCTCGCCCAGGGTCCCCTAAGAGTGGTGAAAAACTGTTTTTT. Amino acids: CSARPGSPKSGEKLFF.

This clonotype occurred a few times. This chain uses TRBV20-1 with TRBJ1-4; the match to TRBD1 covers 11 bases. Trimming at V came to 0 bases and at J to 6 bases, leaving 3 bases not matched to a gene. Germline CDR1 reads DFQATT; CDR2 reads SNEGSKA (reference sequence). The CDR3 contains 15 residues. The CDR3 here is CSARDPGQGDEKLFF. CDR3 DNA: TGCAGTGCTAGAGATCCGGGACAGGGGGATGAAAAACTGTTTTTT.

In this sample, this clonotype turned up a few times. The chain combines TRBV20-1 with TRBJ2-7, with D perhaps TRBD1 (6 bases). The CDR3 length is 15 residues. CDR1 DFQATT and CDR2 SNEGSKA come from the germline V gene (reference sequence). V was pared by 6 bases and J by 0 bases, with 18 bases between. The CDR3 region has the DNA TGCAGTGCGACCAAGGGACACGCCGACTCCTACGAGCAGTACTTC. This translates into CSATKGHADSYEQYF.

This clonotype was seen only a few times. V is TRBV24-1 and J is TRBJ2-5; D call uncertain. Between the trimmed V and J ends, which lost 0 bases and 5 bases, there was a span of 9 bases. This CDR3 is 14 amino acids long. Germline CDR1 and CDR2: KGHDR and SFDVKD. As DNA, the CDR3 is TGTGCCACCAGTGATTTGGGCAGCGCGGAGACCCAGTACTTC. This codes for CATSDLGSAETQYF.

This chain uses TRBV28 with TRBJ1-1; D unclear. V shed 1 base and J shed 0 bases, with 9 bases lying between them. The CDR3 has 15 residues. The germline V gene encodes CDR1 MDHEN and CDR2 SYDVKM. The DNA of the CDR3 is TGTGCCAGCAGTTTATCTGCAGGCATGAACACTGAAGCTTTCTTT. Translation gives CASSLSAGMNTEAFF.

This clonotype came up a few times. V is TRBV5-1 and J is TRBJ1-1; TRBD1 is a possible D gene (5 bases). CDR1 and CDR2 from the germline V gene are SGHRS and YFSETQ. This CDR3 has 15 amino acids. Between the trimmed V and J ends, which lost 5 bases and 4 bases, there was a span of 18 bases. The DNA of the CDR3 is TGCGCCAGCAGAAAGCAGGGAGACTTTAGCACTGAAGCTTTCTTT. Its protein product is CASRKQGDFSTEAFF.

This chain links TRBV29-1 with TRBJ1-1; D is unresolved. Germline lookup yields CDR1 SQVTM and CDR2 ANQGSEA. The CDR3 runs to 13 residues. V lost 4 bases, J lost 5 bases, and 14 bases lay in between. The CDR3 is CSVGSPGRTEAFF. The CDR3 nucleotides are TGCAGCGTTGGTTCCCCGGGGAGGACTGAAGCTTTCTTT.

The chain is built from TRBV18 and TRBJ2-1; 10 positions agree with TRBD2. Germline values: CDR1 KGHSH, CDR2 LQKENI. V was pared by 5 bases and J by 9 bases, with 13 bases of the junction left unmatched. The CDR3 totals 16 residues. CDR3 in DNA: TGTGCCAGCTCAGAGAGAAGCGGGGGGGCCGGCGGTGAGCAGTTCTTC. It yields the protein CASSERSGGAGGEQFF. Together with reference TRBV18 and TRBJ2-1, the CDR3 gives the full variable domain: NAGVMQNPRHLVRRRGQEARLRCSPMKGHSHVYWYRQLPEEGLKFMVYLQKENIIDESGMPKERFSAEFPKEGPSILRIQQVVRGDSAAYFCASSERSGGAGGEQFFGPGTRLTVL.

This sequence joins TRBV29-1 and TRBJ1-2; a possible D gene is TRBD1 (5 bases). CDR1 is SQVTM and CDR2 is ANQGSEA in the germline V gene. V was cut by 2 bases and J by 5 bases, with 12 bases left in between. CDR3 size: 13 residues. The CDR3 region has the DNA TGCAGCGTTGAAACGCTGGGACCTTATGGCTACACCTTC. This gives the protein CSVETLGPYGYTF. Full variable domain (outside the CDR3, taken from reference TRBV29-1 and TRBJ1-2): SAVISQKPSRDICQRGTSLTIQCQVDSQVTMMFWYRQQPGQSLTLIATANQGSEATYESGFVIDKFPISRPNLTFSTLTVSNMSPEDSSIYLCSVETLGPYGYTFGSGTRLTVV.

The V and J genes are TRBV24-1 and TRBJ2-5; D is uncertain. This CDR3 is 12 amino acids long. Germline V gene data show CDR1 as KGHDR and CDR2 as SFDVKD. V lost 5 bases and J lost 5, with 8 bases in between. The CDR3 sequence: CATSGVLETQYF. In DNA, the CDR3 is TGTGCCACCAGTGGAGTGTTGGAGACCCAGTACTTC.

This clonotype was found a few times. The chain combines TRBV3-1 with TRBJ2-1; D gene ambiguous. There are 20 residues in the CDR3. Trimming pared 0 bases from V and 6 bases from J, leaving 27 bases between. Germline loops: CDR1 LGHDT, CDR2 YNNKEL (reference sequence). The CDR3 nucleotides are TGTGCCAGCAGCCAAGAGGCCGCACACTTTGCTTCTCTAGTATGCAATGAGCAGTTCTTC. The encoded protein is CASSQEAAHFASLVCNEQFF.

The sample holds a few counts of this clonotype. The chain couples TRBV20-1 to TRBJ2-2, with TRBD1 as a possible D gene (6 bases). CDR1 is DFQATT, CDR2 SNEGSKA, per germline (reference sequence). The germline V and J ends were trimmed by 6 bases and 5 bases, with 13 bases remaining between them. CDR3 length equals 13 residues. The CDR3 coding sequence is TGCAGTGCCCTGGGACATTTAACCGGGGAGCTGTTTTTT. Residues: CSALGHLTGELFF.

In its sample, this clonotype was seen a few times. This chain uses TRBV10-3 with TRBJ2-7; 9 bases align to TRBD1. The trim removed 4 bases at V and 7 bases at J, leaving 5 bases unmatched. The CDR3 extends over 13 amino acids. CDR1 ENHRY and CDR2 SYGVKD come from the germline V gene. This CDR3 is CAISAGDRVEQYF. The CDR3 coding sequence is TGTGCCATCAGTGCCGGGGACAGGGTGGAGCAGTACTTC.

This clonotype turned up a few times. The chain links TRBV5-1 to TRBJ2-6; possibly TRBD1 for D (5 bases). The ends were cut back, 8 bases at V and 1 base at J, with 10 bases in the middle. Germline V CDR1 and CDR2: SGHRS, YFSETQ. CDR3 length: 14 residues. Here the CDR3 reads CASNPGSGANVLTF. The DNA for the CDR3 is TGCGCCAGTAACCCAGGGTCTGGGGCCAACGTCCTGACTTTC.

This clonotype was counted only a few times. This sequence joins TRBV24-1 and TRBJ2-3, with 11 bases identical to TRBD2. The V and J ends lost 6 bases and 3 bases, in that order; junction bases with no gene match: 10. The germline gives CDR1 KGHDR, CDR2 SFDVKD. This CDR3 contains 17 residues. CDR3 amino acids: CATSNPTTSGGTDTQYF. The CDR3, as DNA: TGTGCCACCAGTAACCCCACTACTAGCGGGGGTACAGATACGCAGTATTTT.

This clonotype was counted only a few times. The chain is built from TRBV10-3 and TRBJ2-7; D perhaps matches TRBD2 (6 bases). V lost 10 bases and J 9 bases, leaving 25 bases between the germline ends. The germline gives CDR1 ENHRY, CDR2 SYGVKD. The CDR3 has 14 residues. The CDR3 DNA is TGTGCCACCCTAGAGCGGAGGGGCGGGCCGTCGCAGTACTTC. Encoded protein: CATLERRGGPSQYF.

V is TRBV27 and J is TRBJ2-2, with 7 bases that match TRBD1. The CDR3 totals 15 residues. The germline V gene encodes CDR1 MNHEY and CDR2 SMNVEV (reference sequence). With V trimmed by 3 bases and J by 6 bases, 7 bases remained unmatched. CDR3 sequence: CASSFSPRGPGELFF. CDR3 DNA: TGTGCCAGCAGTTTCAGTCCAAGGGGGCCCGGGGAGCTGTTTTTT.

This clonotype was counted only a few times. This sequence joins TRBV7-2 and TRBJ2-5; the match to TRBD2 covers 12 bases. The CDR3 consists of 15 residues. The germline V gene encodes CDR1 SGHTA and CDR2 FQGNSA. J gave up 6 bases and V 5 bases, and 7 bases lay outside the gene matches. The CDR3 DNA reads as TGTGCCAGCAGCCTGCAGACTAGCGGGGGTCAGACCCAGTACTTC. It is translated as CASSLQTSGGQTQYF. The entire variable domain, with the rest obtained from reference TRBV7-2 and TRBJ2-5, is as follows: GAGVSQSPSNKVTEKGKDVELRCDPISGHTALYWYRQSLGQGLEFLIYFQGNSAPDKSGLPSDRFSAERTGGSVSTLTIQRTQQEDSAVYLCASSLQTSGGQTQYFGPGTRLLVL.